Included here is one TCR beta chain sequence, with context. The clone's antigen remains unknown. The input lacks base qualities; no much larger clone sits a single base away. The sample originates from a study of cytomegalovirus exposure and HLA in healthy donors listed by TCRdb under 2017. Background on the whole study: According to a later analysis, one platform produced both the roughly 110 validation repertoires and the 700 or so repertoires of the first cohort. The study was designed to test whether signatures of past pathogen exposure could be identified by cataloging public T cell receptors. A separate validation cohort of 100 to 150 different subjects was used in addition to the roughly 720-subject first cohort. High-throughput TCR immunosequencing, statistical association of individual TCRs with disease status, and machine learning were combined to predict cytomegalovirus infection status.

The library was built by means of the immunoSEQ multiplex PCR assay. Under the source paper's analysis protocol: A statistical classification framework was built to diagnose cytomegalovirus status from the catalog of TCR beta chain sequences. The clones in this table, taken by TCRdb from immuneACCESS, are in-frame only. Not every clone is retained; where verified, under half of the shortfall comes from an unresolved V gene, and the cause of the rest is unknown. The DNA gave D and trimming, while V, J and clone size come from that table. The sample contains 150,000 to 200,000 clones, 84% of them found a single time. Together, the top ten hold 13% of the sample. The CDR3 holds 16 amino acids from the cysteine to the phenylalanine. The read is trimmed to its CDR3 DNA, 48 bases read in frame from base 1. Trimming takes 3 bases off V and 0 bases off J; junction bases not matched to a gene: 7. According to the germline V gene, CDR1 reads MDHEN and CDR2 reads SYDVKM.

Results the study describes overall, beyond this receptor: The authors suggested that the approach could potentially be generalized to other disease states and immunological phenotypes. All 120 or so repertoires were used to score co-occurrence in the validation cohort in a later analysis, because that analysis had no HLA typing for the cohort. Most TCR sequences were seen in very few donors, while some public TCRs were found in many individuals. The classifier was reported to diagnose cytomegalovirus status with high specificity and sensitivity in both the original cohort and the validation cohort. In a later analysis, TCRs clustered in the first cohort were found to also tend to co-occur in the 130 or so validation repertoires, with 85% to 95% of cluster scores above 0. A few of the identified cytomegalovirus-associated TCR beta chains were confirmed in vitro to be specific for cytomegalovirus antigens. The study listed 164 TCR beta chains as associated with cytomegalovirus.

Donors formed part of the validation cohort, which comprised over a hundred subjects and was distinct from the first cohort of 550 to 850 subjects. The clonotype was recovered from a woman aged 25 to 45 in good health and CMV-seropositive. Input material: PBMCs. The chain is assembled from TRBV28 and TRBJ2-7; TRBD2 lines up with 8 middle nucleotides. This receptor carries the CDR3 CASSFLGGGNSYEQYF. The DNA reads as follows: TGTGCCAGCAGTTTTTTGGGCGGGGGGAACTCCTACGAGCAGTACTTC.